This record concerns one T cell receptor beta chain sequence. This entry comes from a study of shared clonotypes between healthy human individuals. Generated by immunoSEQ multiplex PCR, the TCRdb table keeps only in-frame clones and is missing some. The sample shows some 650,000 clones, around 97% of them seen only once. Germline V gives CDR1 MNHNY, CDR2 SVGAGI (reference sequence). V shed 6 bases and J shed 2 bases, with 13 bases lying between them. The CDR3 runs 14 residues. The chain couples TRBV6-6 to TRBJ1-1, with a possible D match to TRBD1 (6 bases). Input material: naive CD4+ T cells sorted from blood. Documented subset: CD45RA+ positively selected. The source is a woman in her twenties or thirties in good health. CDR3 coding DNA: TGTGCCAGCAGGAGACAGGAGATAAACACTGAAGCTTTCTTT. Its translation: CASRRQEINTEAFF.